This TCR beta chain was captured by sequencing in a study of long-term antiretroviral therapy in people with HIV. With survey level as its setting, the immunoSEQ assay was v3.0. The repertoire was sequenced with immunoSEQ multiplex PCR; TCRdb's copy has only in-frame clones and lacks some. The sample comprises over 10,000 clones, around 90% of which are singletons, and approximately 20% rests with the top ten. CDR1 is MNHEY and CDR2 is SVGAGI in the germline V gene. The CDR3 has 14 amino acids. V lost 4 bases, J lost 3 bases, and 4 bases stayed unmatched. Held in samples before DNA extraction were roughly 0.95-11 million cryopreserved PBMC.

The chain couples TRBV6-5 to TRBJ1-2; 8 bases line up with TRBD1. Sequencing was performed on unsorted PBMCs, taken 2.1 years after starting antiretroviral therapy. The receptor comes from a woman between 40 and 55 years old with HIV. The CDR3 loop reads CASSLYRGDYGYTF. The CDR3 coding sequence is TGTGCCAGCAGTTTATACAGGGGGGACTATGGCTACACCTTC.